Listed here are 31 T cell receptor beta chains from one sample, sequenced in a study of identical twins. Each CDR3 protein gets one entry after TCRdb re-called the 5' RACE reads with MiXCR. The table has a few hundred thousand distinct CDR3 sequences, over 8.5% seen once; the top ten hold under 3%. A further study also used this sample, focusing on yellow fever vaccine responses in identical twins.

Sample: PBMCs. These receptor sequences come from a woman under 30 in good health.

A few counts support this clonotype. J is TRBJ2-3 and V is TRBV20-1, with D unresolved. The V and J ends lost 3 bases and 5 bases respectively, with 3 bases between them. The CDR3 covers 10 residues. The germline gives CDR1 DFQATT, CDR2 SNEGSKA (reference sequence). This CDR3 is CSASLDTQYF. CDR3 nucleotides: TGCAGTGCTAGTCTAGATACGCAGTATTTT.

There are a few counts of this clonotype. The chain employs TRBV5-1 and TRBJ2-7; TRBD1 agrees at 7 bases. V shed 0 bases and J 2 bases; nucleotides not matched to a gene: 5. Germline V CDR1 and CDR2: SGHRS, YFSETQ. CDR3 size: 15 residues. CDR3: CASSLGRGQTYEQYF. The CDR3 DNA reads TGCGCCAGCAGCTTGGGCCGGGGACAGACCTACGAGCAGTACTTC.

CDR3 amino acids: CASSGGQMNTEAFF. CDR3 nucleotides: TGCGCCAGCAGCGGCGGACAGATGAACACTGAAGCTTTCTTT. This chain uses TRBV5-1 with TRBJ1-1; weak D call: TRBD1 (6 bases). The CDR3 is 14 amino acids. Trimming removed 4 bases from V and 0 bases from J, with 10 bases in between. Germline assignment: CDR1 SGHRS and CDR2 YFSETQ. Looking up the rest from reference TRBV5-1 and TRBJ1-1 gives the full variable domain: KAGVTQTPRYLIKTRGQQVTLSCSPISGHRSVSWYQQTPGQGLQFLFEYFSETQRNKGNFPGRFSGRQFSNSRSEMNVSTLELGDSALYLCASSGGQMNTEAFFGQGTRLTVV.

This clonotype was found a few times. The chain joins TRBV20-1 to TRBJ2-3; D not resolved. CDR3 length equals 18 residues. Trimming took 3 bases from V and 1 from J, leaving 23 bases between them. CDR1 DFQATT and CDR2 SNEGSKA come from the germline V gene (reference sequence). CDR3 nucleotides: TGCAGTGCTAGGCAAATATCCCCGGGCCTTCTTCGCACAGATACGCAGTATTTT. Its translation: CSARQISPGLLRTDTQYF.

This clonotype was picked up a small number of times. The chain recombines TRBV12-3 or TRBV12-4 with TRBJ2-5; possibly TRBD1 for D (6 bases). The V end lost 2 bases, the J end lost 5 bases, and 15 bases lay between the germline ends. The CDR3 covers 15 residues. DNA for the CDR3: TGTGCCAGCAGTTTAAGGGACAACAACGGGGAGACCCAGTACTTC. Encoded protein: CASSLRDNNGETQYF.

This clonotype was found many times. The rearrangement links TRBV6-1 to TRBJ2-7; 9 nucleotides agree with TRBD1. In germline, CDR1 is MNHNS, CDR2 SASEGT. This CDR3 is built from 14 residues. The J segment lost 1 base and the V segment lost 4 bases, leaving 2 bases of the junction unmatched. The CDR3 DNA reads as TGTGCCAGCAGTGTGGACAGGGGTTCCTACGAGCAGTACTTC. Translation gives CASSVDRGSYEQYF.

This clonotype came up many times. V gene TRBV3-1 combines with J gene TRBJ2-1; a possible D gene is TRBD2 (6 bases). Germline values: CDR1 LGHDT, CDR2 YNNKEL (reference sequence). The CDR3 is 16 residues long. Trimming removed 4 bases from V and 5 bases from J, with 18 bases in between. The CDR3 reads CASSPRVGLLNNEQFF. The CDR3 DNA is TGTGCCAGCAGCCCACGGGTGGGACTCCTTAACAATGAGCAGTTCTTC.

This clonotype was picked up many times. DNA of the CDR3: TGTGCCAGCAGCCCGCTAGCGGGGGGTAGCACAGATACGCAGTATTTT. Translation gives CASSPLAGGSTDTQYF. The V gene is TRBV3-1, the J gene TRBJ2-3; 11 positions match TRBD2. The V gene's germline CDR1 is LGHDT and CDR2 YNNKEL (reference sequence). V lost 4 bases to trimming and J lost 0 bases; unmatched junction nucleotides: 3. This CDR3 comprises 16 residues.

Regarding this clonotype: A junction boundary mismatches the germline segment, possibly from a read error. The rearrangement uses TRBV30 and TRBJ2-5; the D gene is possibly TRBD2 (7 bases). The germline V gene has CDR1 GTSNPN and CDR2 SVGIG (reference sequence). This CDR3 spans 14 amino acids. CDR3 sequence reads: CAWSVGGPSTGLNF. CDR3 nucleotides: TGTGCCTGGAGTGTGGGGGGGCCTTCGACCGGCCTGAATTTC.

V and J are TRBV5-1 and TRBJ2-1; 8 bases line up with TRBD2. There are 16 residues in the CDR3. Trimming removed 2 bases from V and 0 bases from J; junction bases left unmatched: 4. Germline V gene sequence: CDR1 SGHRS, CDR2 YFSETQ. CDR3 protein: CASSLREGSSYNEQFF. The DNA for the CDR3 is TGCGCCAGCAGCTTACGGGAGGGTAGCTCCTACAATGAGCAGTTCTTC.

The sample holds many counts of this clonotype. The CDR3 loop reads CSAPRWAGDNEQFF. CDR3 DNA: TGCAGTGCCCCACGGTGGGCGGGGGATAATGAGCAGTTCTTC. V usage is TRBV20-1 and J usage is TRBJ2-1; 7 bases map to TRBD2. V gave up 6 bases and J gave up 7 bases; unmatched junction bases: 12. The CDR3 loop spans 14 amino acids. Looked up from germline, CDR1 is DFQATT and CDR2 is SNEGSKA (reference sequence).

V is TRBV7-2 and J is TRBJ2-7; D may be TRBD2 (6 bases). CDR3 length: 15 amino acids. Germline-derived CDR1 and CDR2 are SGHTA and FQGNSA. V was cut by 5 bases and J by 3 bases, with 17 bases left in between. CDR3 in DNA: TGTGCCAGCAGCCTCAGTAAGGAGGGATACTACGAGCAGTACTTC. Residues: CASSLSKEGYYEQYF.

This clonotype was observed many times. The chain couples TRBV29-1 to TRBJ2-1; 7 bases map to TRBD2. CDR3 size: 11 residues. Germline V lookup: CDR1 SQVTM, CDR2 ANQGSEA. The trim removed 7 bases at V and 12 bases at J, leaving 9 bases unmatched. CDR3 nucleotide sequence: TGCAGCGCCACGAGCGGGGAGTTGCAGTTCTTC. Translation: CSATSGELQFF.

The chain carries TRBV20-1 and TRBJ2-7; TRBD1 agrees at 7 bases. CDR1 and CDR2 from the germline V gene are DFQATT and SNEGSKA (reference sequence). J lost 3 bases, V lost 0 bases, and 11 bases had no gene match. The CDR3 has 16 amino acids. In DNA form, the CDR3 reads TGCAGTGCTAGAGATTCCGGGACAGCTTATCTCTACGAGCAGTACTTC. Protein product: CSARDSGTAYLYEQYF.

The chain carries TRBV7-4 and TRBJ2-7; maybe TRBD1 (6 bases). This CDR3 region has 16 residues. Germline CDR1 and CDR2: SGHVT and SQSDAQ. V dropped 6 bases and J dropped 2 bases, with 20 bases sitting between them. The CDR3 bases are TGTGCCAGCAGTCACATCACAGGGAAGTGGGCCTACGAGCAGTACTTC. Translation gives CASSHITGKWAYEQYF.

This clonotype was recorded at least ten times. The chain links TRBV10-3 to TRBJ1-1; 8 positions agree with TRBD1. The J segment lost 6 bases and the V segment lost 10 bases, leaving 7 bases of the junction unmatched. CDR1 and CDR2 from the germline V gene are ENHRY and SYGVKD. The CDR3 sequence is 12 residues long. In DNA form, the CDR3 reads TGTGCCACCGGACAGGGAGGGTCTGAAGCTTTCTTT. As protein: CATGQGGSEAFF.

This clonotype was picked up a small number of times. The rearrangement joins TRBV2 to TRBJ2-2, with 14 nucleotides matching TRBD2. Germline CDR1 SNHLY, CDR2 FYNNEI. The CDR3 covers 15 residues. The V segment lost 6 bases and the J segment 7 bases; nucleotides outside the gene matches: 4. The CDR3 sequence is CASRGLAGASGELFF. CDR3 nucleotides: TGTGCCAGCAGGGGACTAGCGGGAGCGAGCGGGGAGCTGTTTTTT.

The chain links TRBV27 to TRBJ2-3, with D possibly called TRBD1 or TRBD2 (6 bases each). This CDR3 is 14 amino acids long. Germline V gene data show CDR1 as MNHEY and CDR2 as SMNVEV (reference sequence). V dropped 6 bases and J dropped 4 bases, with 14 bases sitting between them. The CDR3 DNA sequence: TGTGCCAGCAGAGAGGGGGGCCGCGCAGATACGCAGTATTTT. It codes for CASREGGRADTQYF.

This clonotype was detected ten times or more. The chain employs TRBV10-3 and TRBJ1-2; D unclear. Trimming took 0 bases from V and 5 from J, leaving 13 bases between them. Germline loops: CDR1 ENHRY, CDR2 SYGVKD. The CDR3 spans 15 residues. In DNA form, the CDR3 reads TGTGCCATCAGTGAGTCGATGTCCGGAACATATGGCTACACCTTC. Encoded protein: CAISESMSGTYGYTF.

This clonotype was picked up a small number of times. This sequence joins TRBV20-1 and TRBJ1-5, with 7 bases fitting TRBD1. The trim removed 4 bases at V and 3 bases at J, leaving 3 bases unmatched. CDR1 is DFQATT and CDR2 is SNEGSKA in the germline V gene (reference sequence). The CDR3 length is 13 residues. CDR3 residues: CSAIGGVNQPQHF. CDR3 DNA sequence: TGCAGTGCTATAGGGGGCGTCAATCAGCCCCAGCATTTT.

In its sample, this clonotype was seen many times. V and J are TRBV4-3 and TRBJ2-6; tentative D call: TRBD2 (5 bases). The CDR3 extends over 17 amino acids. The V gene's germline CDR1 is LGHNA and CDR2 YSLEER. V gave up 0 bases and J gave up 2 bases, with 11 bases separating them. The CDR3 sequence is CASSQDTAGTGANVLTF. CDR3 in DNA: TGCGCCAGCAGCCAAGACACGGCGGGTACTGGGGCCAACGTCCTGACTTTC.

This clonotype was detected many times. J is TRBJ2-1 and V is TRBV24-1; possibly TRBD2 for D (5 bases). Trimming took off 0 bases at V and 7 bases at J, with 15 bases between the two ends. CDR1 KGHDR and CDR2 SFDVKD come from the germline V gene. The CDR3 contains 16 residues. The CDR3: CATSDLRYGIPNEQFF. The CDR3, as DNA: TGTGCCACCAGTGATTTGCGTTACGGGATTCCGAATGAGCAGTTCTTC.

In this sample, this clonotype turned up many times. The CDR3, as DNA: TGTGCCAGCAGTGGACCCGGGGCTACGAACACCGGGGAGCTGTTTTTT. Encoded protein: CASSGPGATNTGELFF. The V gene is TRBV12-3 or TRBV12-4, the J gene TRBJ2-2, with D possibly called TRBD1 or TRBD2 (5 bases each). This CDR3 is built from 16 residues. The V end lost 5 bases, the J end lost 0 bases, and 13 bases lay between the germline ends.

This clonotype turned up a few times. V is TRBV19 and J is TRBJ2-7, with TRBD1 identical over 9 bases. J lost 3 bases, V lost 6 bases, and 12 bases had no gene match. The CDR3 contains 16 residues. The germline V gene encodes CDR1 LNHDA and CDR2 SQIVND (reference sequence). The CDR3 sequence is CASSPSLTTGGYEQYF. CDR3 DNA sequence: TGTGCCAGTAGCCCGTCCTTGACGACAGGGGGCTACGAGCAGTACTTC.

Notes on this clonotype: A read error may explain this, as a much larger clone is one base away. This chain joins TRBV5-5 and TRBJ2-3, with D unresolved. CDR3 length: 15 amino acids. Germline-derived CDR1 and CDR2 are SGHKS and YYEKEE (reference sequence). Trimming removed 3 bases at V and 3 bases at J, with 14 bases between. CDR3 sequence (DNA): TGTGCCAGCAGCTCATTTAGGATGATAACAGATACGCAGTATTTT. Protein sequence: CASSSFRMITDTQYF.

V and J are TRBV12-3 or TRBV12-4 and TRBJ2-3; D might be TRBD2 (6 bases). The CDR3 is 15 residues long. Trimming shortened V by 8 bases and J by 1 base, and 16 bases separated the two germline ends. This CDR3 reads CASSQTSLGTDTQYF. The CDR3 coding sequence is TGTGCCAGCTCCCAGACTAGTCTAGGCACAGATACGCAGTATTTT.

With regard to this clonotype: It may be a read error: a sequence one base away is much more abundant. The chain uses TRBV6-2 or TRBV6-3 and TRBJ2-7; D call uncertain. The CDR3 extends over 10 amino acids. The V end was cut by 6 bases, the J end by 5 bases, with 5 bases between. Germline CDR1 MNHEY, CDR2 SVGEGT. CDR3 sequence: CASRDHEQYF. The CDR3 bases are TGTGCCAGCAGGGACCACGAGCAGTACTTC.

V and J are TRBV9 and TRBJ2-1; TRBD2 aligns across 11 bases. Germline V CDR1 and CDR2: SGDLS, YYNGEE. This CDR3 is 15 amino acids long. V was clipped by 4 bases and J by 4 bases; unmatched bases: 4. CDR3 sequence reads: CASSFSGGEYNEQFF. The CDR3 DNA is TGTGCCAGCAGCTTTAGCGGGGGGGAATACAATGAGCAGTTCTTC.

This clonotype came up many times. The chain recombines TRBV20-1 with TRBJ1-1, with a possible D match to TRBD1 (5 bases). The V gene's germline CDR1 is DFQATT and CDR2 SNEGSKA (reference sequence). Trimming pared 6 bases from V and 1 base from J, leaving 9 bases between. The length of the CDR3 is 12 residues. CDR3 bases: TGCAGTGCCCAGGGCGAGAACACTGAAGCTTTCTTT. It translates to CSAQGENTEAFF.

This clonotype was seen a few times. V usage is TRBV7-8 and J usage is TRBJ1-2; D gene ambiguous. Germline assignment: CDR1 SGHVS and CDR2 FQNEAQ. The length of the CDR3 is 17 residues. Trimming shortened V by 1 base and J by 0 bases, and 15 bases separated the two germline ends. The CDR3 sequence is CASSLGGLKASNYGYTF. In DNA, the CDR3 is TGTGCCAGCAGCTTAGGGGGTCTTAAGGCCTCTAACTATGGCTACACCTTC.

The sample holds many counts of this clonotype. The chain uses TRBV4-3 and TRBJ2-2; 9 bases are shared with TRBD2. Germline V gives CDR1 LGHNA, CDR2 YSLEER. This CDR3 spans 15 amino acids. With V trimmed by 3 bases and J by 6 bases, 5 bases remained unmatched. As DNA, the CDR3 is TGCGCCAGCAGCCAGGAAATAGCGGGAGCCGGGGAGCTGTTTTTT. It codes for CASSQEIAGAGELFF.